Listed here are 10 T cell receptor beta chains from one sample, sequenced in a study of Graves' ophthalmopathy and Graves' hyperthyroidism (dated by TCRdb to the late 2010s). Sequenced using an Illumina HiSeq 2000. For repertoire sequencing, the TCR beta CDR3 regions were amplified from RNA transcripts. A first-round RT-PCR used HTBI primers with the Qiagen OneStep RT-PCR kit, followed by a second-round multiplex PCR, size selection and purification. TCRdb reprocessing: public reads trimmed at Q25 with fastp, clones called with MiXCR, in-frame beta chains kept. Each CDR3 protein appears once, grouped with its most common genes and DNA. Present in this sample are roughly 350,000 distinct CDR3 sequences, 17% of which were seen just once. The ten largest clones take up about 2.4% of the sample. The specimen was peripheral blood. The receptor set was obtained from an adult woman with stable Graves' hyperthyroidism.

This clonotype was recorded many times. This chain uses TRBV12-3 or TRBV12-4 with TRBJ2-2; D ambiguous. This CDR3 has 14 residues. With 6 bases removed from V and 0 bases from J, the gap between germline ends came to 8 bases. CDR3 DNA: TGTGCCAGCAGGGGCAGTACGAACACCGGGGAGCTGTTTTTT. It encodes CASRGSTNTGELFF.

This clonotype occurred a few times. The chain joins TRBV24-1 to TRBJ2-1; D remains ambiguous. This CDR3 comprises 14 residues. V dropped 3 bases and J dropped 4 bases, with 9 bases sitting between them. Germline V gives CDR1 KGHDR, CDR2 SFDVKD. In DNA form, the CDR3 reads TGTGCCACCAGTGATCCGGACGGGTACAATGAGCAGTTCTTC. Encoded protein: CATSDPDGYNEQFF.

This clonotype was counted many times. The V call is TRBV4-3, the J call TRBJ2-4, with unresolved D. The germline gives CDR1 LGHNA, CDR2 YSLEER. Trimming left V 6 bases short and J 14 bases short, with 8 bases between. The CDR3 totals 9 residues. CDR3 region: CASRHEEYF. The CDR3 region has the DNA TGCGCCAGCAGACATGAGGAGTACTTC.

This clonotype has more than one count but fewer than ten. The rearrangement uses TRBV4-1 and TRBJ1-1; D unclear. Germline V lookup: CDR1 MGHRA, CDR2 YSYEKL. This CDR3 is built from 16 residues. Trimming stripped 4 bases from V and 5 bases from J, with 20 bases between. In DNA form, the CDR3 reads TGCGCCAGCAGCCCAGTGGGCCTCACGCCGATAACTGAAGCTTTCTTT. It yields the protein CASSPVGLTPITEAFF.

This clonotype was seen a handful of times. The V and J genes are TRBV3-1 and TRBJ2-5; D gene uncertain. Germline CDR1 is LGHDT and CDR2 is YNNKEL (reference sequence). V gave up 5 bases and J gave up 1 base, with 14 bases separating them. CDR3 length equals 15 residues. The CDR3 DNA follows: TGTGCCAGCAGCGTAACGACAAGTACCCAAGAGACCCAGTACTTC. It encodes CASSVTTSTQETQYF.

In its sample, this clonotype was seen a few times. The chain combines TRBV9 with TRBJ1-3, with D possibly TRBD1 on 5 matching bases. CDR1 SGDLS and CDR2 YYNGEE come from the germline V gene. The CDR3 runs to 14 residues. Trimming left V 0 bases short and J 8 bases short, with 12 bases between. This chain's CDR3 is CASSVGGTFDTIYF. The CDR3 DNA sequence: TGTGCCAGCAGCGTAGGGGGGACCTTCGACACCATATATTTT.

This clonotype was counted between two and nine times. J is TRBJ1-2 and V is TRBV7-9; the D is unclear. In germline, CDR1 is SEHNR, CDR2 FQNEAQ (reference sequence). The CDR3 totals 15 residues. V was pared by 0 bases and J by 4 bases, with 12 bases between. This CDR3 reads CASSLAQLFSYGYTF. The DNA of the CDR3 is TGTGCCAGCAGCTTAGCGCAACTGTTCTCCTATGGCTACACCTTC.

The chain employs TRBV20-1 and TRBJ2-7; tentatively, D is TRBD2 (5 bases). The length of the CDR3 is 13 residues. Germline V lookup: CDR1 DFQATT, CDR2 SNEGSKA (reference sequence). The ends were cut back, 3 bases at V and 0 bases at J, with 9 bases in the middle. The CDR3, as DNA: TGCAGTGCTAGGCGTGGGAGCTCCTACGAGCAGTACTTC. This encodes CSARRGSSYEQYF.

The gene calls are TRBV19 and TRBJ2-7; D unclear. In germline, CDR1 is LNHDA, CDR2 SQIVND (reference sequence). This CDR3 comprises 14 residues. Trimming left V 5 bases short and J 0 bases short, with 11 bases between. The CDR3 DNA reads TGTGCCAGTAGTGAGGAACATGGCTCCTACGAGCAGTACTTC. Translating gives CASSEEHGSYEQYF. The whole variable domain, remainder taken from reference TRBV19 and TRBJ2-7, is DGGITQSPKYLFRKEGQNVTLSCEQNLNHDAMYWYRQDPGQGLRLIYYSQIVNDFQKGDIAEGYSVSREKKESFPLTVTSAQKNPTAFYLCASSEEHGSYEQYFGPGTRLTVT.

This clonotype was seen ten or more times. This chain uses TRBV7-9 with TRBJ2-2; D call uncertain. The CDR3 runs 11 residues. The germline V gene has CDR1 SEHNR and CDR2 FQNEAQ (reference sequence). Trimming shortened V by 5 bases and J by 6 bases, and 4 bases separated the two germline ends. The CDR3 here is CASSAAGELFF. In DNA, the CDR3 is TGTGCCAGCAGCGCAGCCGGGGAGCTGTTTTTT.